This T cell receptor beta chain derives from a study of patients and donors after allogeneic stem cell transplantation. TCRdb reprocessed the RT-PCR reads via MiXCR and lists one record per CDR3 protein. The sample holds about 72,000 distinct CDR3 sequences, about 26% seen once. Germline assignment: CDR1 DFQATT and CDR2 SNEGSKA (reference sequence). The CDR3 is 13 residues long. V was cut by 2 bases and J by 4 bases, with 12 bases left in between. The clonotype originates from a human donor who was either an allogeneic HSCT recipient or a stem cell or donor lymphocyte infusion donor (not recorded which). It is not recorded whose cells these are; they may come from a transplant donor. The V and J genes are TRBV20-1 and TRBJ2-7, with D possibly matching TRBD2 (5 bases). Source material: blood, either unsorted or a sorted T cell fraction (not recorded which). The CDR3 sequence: CSARRRGSYEQYF. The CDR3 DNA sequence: TGCAGTGCTAGAAGGAGAGGGTCTTACGAGCAGTACTTC.